The 7 T cell receptor beta chains listed next were all sequenced from one sample in a study of blood T cell repertoires in COVID-19. Clones were read by immunoSEQ multiplex PCR, and TCRdb kept only the in-frame ones, dropping some. The sample includes 140,000 or so clones, around 90% seen only once; the top ten take less than 2%. The sample taken for sequencing was peripheral blood. Receptors originate from a man between 65 and 85 years old with acute or convalescent COVID-19.

The CDR3 is CASSLALGLAWETQYF. The CDR3 DNA is TGCGCCAGCAGCTTGGCCCTGGGACTAGCGTGGGAGACCCAGTACTTC. V usage is TRBV5-1 and J usage is TRBJ2-5; TRBD2 matches at 10 bases. This CDR3 has 16 residues. V lost 0 bases, J lost 5 bases, and 7 bases stayed unmatched. Germline V gene data show CDR1 as SGHRS and CDR2 as YFSETQ.

The CDR3 protein is CASSFQGAPSTDTQYF. The DNA for the CDR3 is TGTGCCAGCAGTTTCCAGGGGGCCCCTAGCACAGATACGCAGTATTTT. The V gene is TRBV28, the J gene TRBJ2-3, with TRBD1 identical over 8 bases. V shed 3 bases, J shed 0 bases, and the junction held 5 bases outside the gene matches. Germline V gene data show CDR1 as MDHEN and CDR2 as SYDVKM. CDR3 length: 16 amino acids. The full variable domain, rest sourced from reference TRBV28 and TRBJ2-3, is DVKVTQSSRYLVKRTGEKVFLECVQDMDHENMFWYRQDPGLGLRLIYFSYDVKMKEKGDIPEGYSVSREKKERFSLILESASTNQTSMYLCASSFQGAPSTDTQYFGPGTRLTVL.

The gene calls are TRBV4-1 and TRBJ2-4; 9 nucleotides match TRBD2. The CDR3 runs to 18 residues. Trimming took 4 bases from V and 2 from J; bases not matched to a gene: 12. Germline V CDR1 and CDR2: MGHRA, YSYEKL. The DNA of the CDR3 is TGCGCCAGCAGCCGACTGCCCTGGACTAGCGTCACCAAAAACATTCAGTACTTC. It encodes CASSRLPWTSVTKNIQYF.

The genes are TRBV9 and TRBJ2-3; 9 bases line up with TRBD2. Germline CDR1 SGDLS, CDR2 YYNGEE. CDR3 length equals 17 residues. J gave up 1 base and V 0 bases, and 6 bases lay outside the gene matches. CDR3 bases: TGTGCCAGCAGCGTAGCTTACCGGACTAGCGGCACAGATACGCAGTATTTT. Its protein is CASSVAYRTSGTDTQYF.

This chain joins TRBV5-1 and TRBJ1-1, with 11 bases fitting TRBD1. Per the germline V gene, CDR1 is SGHRS and CDR2 is YFSETQ. V shed 4 bases, J shed 7 bases, and the junction held 9 bases outside the gene matches. The CDR3 spans 15 residues. CDR3 DNA: TGCGCCAGCAGCCCCGAGGGGACAGGGGGGTATGAAGCTTTCTTT. Its translation is CASSPEGTGGYEAFF.

V and J are TRBV7-3 and TRBJ2-5; D perhaps matches TRBD1 (8 bases). Germline V gene lookup returns CDR1 SGHTA and CDR2 FQGTGA. V gave up 5 bases and J gave up 0 bases, with 13 bases separating them. The CDR3 totals 15 residues. For the CDR3, the DNA is TGTGCCAGCAGCCCAGCGGGACAGGACCAAGAGACCCAGTACTTC. This translates into CASSPAGQDQETQYF.

This clone was observed once. The V and J genes are TRBV28 and TRBJ2-3; D might be TRBD2 (5 bases). The V gene lost 2 bases and the J gene lost 6 bases, with 12 bases spanning the gap. The CDR3 is 14 residues long. Looked up from germline, CDR1 is MDHEN and CDR2 is SYDVKM. The CDR3 loop is CASSLVAEADTQYF. DNA for the CDR3: TGTGCCAGCAGTTTAGTGGCGGAGGCGGATACGCAGTATTTT.